A selection of T cell receptor beta chains follows, all from one sample in a study of T cell responses to AZD1222 COVID-19 vaccine. Clones were sequenced by immunoSEQ multiplex PCR, and TCRdb holds only the in-frame ones, with some missing. The table lists around 95,000 clones, 80% to 95% of them singletons, with around 1.7% in the top ten. This specimen was peripheral blood, taken on day 0 of AZD1222 vaccination. The receptors shown here come from an adult in good health. CDR3s include the opening cysteine and the closing phenylalanine or tryptophan. A D gene is named only where the DNA matches it firmly. Expanded clones get a size class; other rows say once, few or many, or leave the size out.

-	TRBV19	-	TRBJ1-5	CASSAGQNQPQHF	TGTGCCAGTAGCGCAGGTCAAAATCAGCCCCAGCATTTT
-	TRBV20-1	-	TRBJ1-5	CSASKGNQPQHF	TGCAGTGCTAGTAAGGGGAATCAGCCCCAGCATTTT
-	TRBV13	-	TRBJ2-7	CASSLVYEQYF	TGTGCCAGCAGCTTAGTCTACGAGCAGTACTTC
-	TRBV13	-	TRBJ2-7	CASSPPLSYEQYF	TGTGCCAGCAGCCCGCCGTTGTCCTACGAGCAGTACTTC
TRBD1	TRBV19	-	TRBJ1-5	CASTTEDRVKPQHF	TGTGCCAGTACCACTGAGGACAGGGTTAAGCCCCAGCATTTT
-	TRBV27	-	TRBJ1-2	CASSTQGMVSYTF	TGTGCCAGCAGCACACAGGGTATGGTTAGCTACACCTTC
-	TRBV6-5	-	TRBJ2-7	CASSPLDGDLAEQYF	TGTGCCAGCAGTCCTCTCGACGGAGATTTGGCCGAGCAGTACTTC
-	TRBV12-3/TRBV12-4	-	TRBJ2-7	CASSWPADEQYF	TGTGCCAGCAGTTGGCCGGCGGACGAGCAGTACTTC
-	TRBV28	-	TRBJ1-5	CASSLLSGGGSYYSNQPQHF	TGTGCCAGCAGTTTATTGTCCGGGGGCGGTTCGTATTACAGCAATCAGCCCCAGCATTTT
-	TRBV7-2	-	TRBJ1-6	CASSSQHSPLHF	TGTGCCAGCAGCTCACAGCATTCACCCCTCCACTTT
TRBD2	TRBV5-1	-	TRBJ2-7	CASSWTGLAGVEQYF	TGCGCCAGCAGCTGGACGGGACTAGCGGGAGTCGAGCAGTACTTC
-	TRBV9	-	TRBJ1-1	CASSVVGAPGGTEAFF	TGTGCCAGCAGCGTAGTGGGGGCCCCCGGGGGCACTGAAGCTTTCTTT
-	TRBV30	-	TRBJ1-5	CAWSVLGNQPQHF	TGTGCCTGGAGTGTACTTGGCAATCAGCCCCAGCATTTT
TRBD1	TRBV7-2	-	TRBJ2-7	CASSFAEQGRGEQYF	TGTGCCAGCAGCTTTGCTGAACAGGGGAGAGGCGAGCAGTACTTC
-	TRBV7-2	-	TRBJ1-1	CASSARGPYTEAFF	TGTGCCAGCAGCGCTCGAGGCCCGTACACTGAAGCTTTCTTT
-	TRBV20-1	-	TRBJ1-6	CSAHSPLHF	TGCAGTGCCCATTCACCCCTCCACTTT
-	TRBV9	-	TRBJ1-1	CASRRTANTEAFF	TGTGCCAGCAGGCGGACAGCGAACACTGAAGCTTTCTTT
-	TRBV18	-	TRBJ2-3	CASSTADTDTQYF	TGTGCCAGCTCAACGGCCGACACAGATACGCAGTATTTT
-	TRBV28	-	TRBJ1-2	CASSTGFYGYTF	TGTGCCAGCTCAACAGGGTTCTATGGCTACACCTTC
-	TRBV25-1	-	TRBJ2-2	CASSKTGNTGELFF	TGTGCCAGCAGCAAAACAGGAAACACCGGGGAGCTGTTTTTT
TRBD1	TRBV2	-	TRBJ1-5	CASSEGTGRLWNQPQHF	TGTGCCAGCAGTGAAGGGACAGGGAGACTCTGGAATCAGCCCCAGCATTTT
-	TRBV18	-	TRBJ2-2	CASSPPGHPAGELFF	TGTGCCAGCTCACCACCGGGGCACCCAGCCGGGGAGCTGTTTTTT
-	TRBV27	-	TRBJ1-5	CASSLTEFSTQHF	TGTGCCAGCAGTTTGACAGAGTTTTCGACCCAGCATTTT
-	TRBV13	-	TRBJ2-5	CASSFQPKETQYF	TGTGCCAGCAGCTTTCAACCTAAAGAGACCCAGTACTTC
TRBD1	TRBV5-1	-	TRBJ2-1	CASSWGDRSIDEQFF	TGCGCCAGCAGCTGGGGGGACAGGTCGATAGATGAGCAGTTCTTC
TRBD1	TRBV15	-	TRBJ2-1	CATSPDRAGDEQFF	TGTGCCACCTCCCCGGACAGGGCTGGCGATGAGCAGTTCTTC
-	TRBV6-1	-	TRBJ1-6	CASSEHVADSPLHF	TGTGCCAGCAGTGAACATGTCGCGGATTCACCCCTCCACTTT
TRBD1	TRBV11-1	-	TRBJ2-1	CASSLRRGLQRNEQFF	TGTGCCAGCAGCTTGCGCAGGGGGCTACAAAGGAATGAGCAGTTCTTC
TRBD2	TRBV27	-	TRBJ2-1	CASSQAGAHNEQFF	TGTGCCAGCAGTCAAGCGGGAGCGCACAATGAGCAGTTCTTC
-	TRBV7-9	once	TRBJ2-7	CASSLGSNTHYEQYF	TGTGCCAGCAGCTTAGGATCCAACACCCACTACGAGCAGTACTTC
-	TRBV6-5	-	TRBJ1-6	CASSYSLGTYNSPLHF	TGTGCCAGCAGTTACTCGTTGGGGACTTATAATTCACCCCTCCACTTT
-	TRBV6-5	-	TRBJ1-2	CASSYSVGGLFYGYTF	TGTGCCAGCAGTTACTCTGTTGGGGGCCTTTTCTATGGCTACACCTTC
TRBD2	TRBV23-1	-	TRBJ2-3	CASRQTSGSTDTQYF	TGCGCCAGCAGACAAACTAGCGGGAGCACAGATACGCAGTATTTT
TRBD2	TRBV30	-	TRBJ2-7	CAWWAGGRPEQYF	TGTGCCTGGTGGGCGGGCGGGAGACCCGAGCAGTACTTC
-	TRBV5-1	-	TRBJ1-6	CASSPETVSPLHF	TGCGCCAGCAGCCCCGAGACAGTTTCACCCCTCCACTTT
-	TRBV10-3	-	TRBJ2-7	CAISDRGDDEQYF	TGTGCCATCAGTGATAGAGGGGACGACGAGCAGTACTTC
-	TRBV6-5	-	TRBJ1-3	CASTDSGYGNTIYF	TGTGCCAGCACCGACAGCGGTTACGGAAACACCATATATTTT
-	TRBV28	-	TRBJ1-6	CASSFTGLNSPLHF	TGTGCCAGCAGTTTCACAGGTTTAAATTCACCCCTCCACTTT
-	TRBV4-1	-	TRBJ2-4	CASSPIGRGTKNIQYF	TGCGCCAGCAGCCCTATAGGCCGCGGTACCAAAAACATTCAGTACTTC
TRBD2	TRBV6-4	-	TRBJ2-3	CASRRLADPTDTQYF	TGTGCCAGCAGAAGACTAGCGGACCCCACAGATACGCAGTATTTT
TRBD1	TRBV27	-	TRBJ1-1	CASKPTGVDTEAFF	TGTGCCAGCAAGCCGACAGGGGTGGACACTGAAGCTTTCTTT
TRBD2	TRBV6-5	-	TRBJ2-7	CASSYGLAGGEQYF	TGTGCCAGCAGTTACGGCCTAGCGGGGGGCGAGCAGTACTTC
-	TRBV28	-	TRBJ2-7	CASSSPGVGSPYEQYF	TGTGCCAGCAGTTCTCCAGGGGTGGGAAGCCCCTACGAGCAGTACTTC
-	TRBV21-1	-	TRBJ1-4	CASSKDGPQIFF	TGTGCCAGCAGCAAAGATGGGCCGCAAATCTTTTTT
TRBD1	TRBV7-9	-	TRBJ1-2	CASSLVGTANYGYTF	TGTGCCAGCAGCTTAGTCGGGACAGCGAACTATGGCTACACCTTC
-	TRBV5-1	-	TRBJ2-7	CASSLAIRSSYEQYF	TGCGCCAGCAGCTTGGCTATCCGTAGCTCCTACGAGCAGTACTTC
TRBD2	TRBV7-2	-	TRBJ2-2	CASSPGGAGELFF	TGTGCCAGCAGCCCCGGGGGGGCCGGGGAGCTGTTTTTT
-	TRBV30	-	TRBJ2-3	CACHLGGSSTDTQYF	TGTGCCTGCCACCTAGGAGGTAGCAGCACAGATACGCAGTATTTT
-	TRBV5-1	-	TRBJ2-1	CASSLARGVTDEQFF	TGCGCCAGCAGCTTGGCTCGCGGGGTCACGGATGAGCAGTTCTTC
-	TRBV7-9	-	TRBJ2-3	CASSSTSTDTQYF	TGTGCCAGCAGCTCAACTAGCACAGATACGCAGTATTTT
TRBD2	TRBV10-3	-	TRBJ2-1	CAISSSGSSYNEQFF	TGTGCCATCAGTTCTAGCGGGAGCTCCTACAATGAGCAGTTCTTC
-	TRBV28	-	TRBJ2-1	CASSSTRRSGSMTYNEQFF	TGTGCCAGCAGTAGTACTCGGCGGTCGGGCTCAATGACCTACAATGAGCAGTTCTTC
TRBD1	TRBV19	once	TRBJ1-1	CASSGATRTGLEAFF	TGTGCCAGTAGCGGAGCTACCAGGACAGGCTTAGAAGCTTTCTTT
TRBD2	TRBV27	-	TRBJ2-5	CASSSGTSGRARETQYF	TGTGCCAGCAGTAGTGGGACTAGCGGGAGGGCAAGGGAGACCCAGTACTTC
-	TRBV29-1	-	TRBJ1-1	CSVGAGDEAFF	TGCAGCGTTGGTGCGGGGGACGAAGCTTTCTTT